The 4 T cell receptor beta chains presented below share a single source sample, sequenced in a study of T cell responses to AZD1222 COVID-19 vaccine. Generated by immunoSEQ multiplex PCR, the TCRdb table keeps only in-frame clones and is missing some. The repertoire holds about 100,000 clones, with roughly nine tenths as singletons. The specimen was peripheral blood, collected 28 days after the second AZD1222 dose. The receptor set was obtained from an adult who received the AZD1222 COVID-19 vaccine.

This chain joins TRBV2 and TRBJ2-2; 8 bases align to TRBD1. Trimming took 1 base from V and 4 from J; bases not matched to a gene: 2. This CDR3 has 15 residues. The germline CDR1 and CDR2 sequences are SNHLY and FYNNEI. The CDR3 DNA reads as TGTGCCAGCAGTGAAGGACAGGGGTTCACCGGGGAGCTGTTTTTT. It specifies CASSEGQGFTGELFF.

A remark on this clone: Compared with germline, one end of the junction differs, possibly owing to a read error. V usage is TRBV12-3 or TRBV12-4 and J usage is TRBJ2-7; the match to TRBD2 covers 11 bases. This CDR3 comprises 13 residues. In DNA, the CDR3 is TGTGCCAGCAGTCTAGCGGGAGGATACGAGCAGTACTTC. Residues: CASSLAGGYEQYF.

The V and J genes are TRBV6-5 and TRBJ2-7, with 8 bases aligning to TRBD1. Trimming cost V 4 bases and J 3 bases; bases outside gene matches: 8. There are 15 residues in the CDR3. Germline loops: CDR1 MNHEY, CDR2 SVGAGI. DNA for the CDR3: TGTGCCAGCAGTTGGGGGGCAGGGGGCCTCTACGAGCAGTACTTC. Translating gives CASSWGAGGLYEQYF.

The V call is TRBV15, the J call TRBJ1-1; the match to TRBD1 covers 8 bases. Germline V gives CDR1 LNHNV, CDR2 YYDKDF (reference sequence). The CDR3 has 14 residues. V was pared by 3 bases and J by 1 base, with 1 base of the junction left unmatched. The CDR3 sequence is CATSRTGANTEAFF. The CDR3, as DNA: TGTGCCACCAGCAGGACAGGGGCGAACACTGAAGCTTTCTTT. The complete variable domain, with remaining parts taken from reference TRBV15 and TRBJ1-1, reads DAMVIQNPRYQVTQFGKPVTLSCSQTLNHNVMYWYQQKSSQAPKLLFHYYDKDFNNEADTPDNFQSRRPNTSFCFLDIRSPGLGDTAMYLCATSRTGANTEAFFGQGTRLTVV.